This T cell receptor (beta chain) stems from a study of cytomegalovirus exposure and HLA in healthy donors. Germline trimming cut 2 bases from V and 7 bases from J; bases unmatched to any gene: 0. Germline values: CDR1 MNHEY, CDR2 SVGAGI. The CDR3 is 15 amino acids. The study ran its PCR with 60 Vbeta and 13 Jbeta primers. Per the original methods: In a later analysis, 80 million to 100 million unique TCR beta chains included roughly 11 million shared by two or more donors. Some clones are missing from TCRdb's copy, which holds only in-frame ones; the method was immunoSEQ multiplex PCR. Clone size and the V and J calls come from that table; the DNA yielded D and trimming. The sample holds 140,000 to 150,000 clones, 65% to 85% seen once.

The sequence derives from a male donor in good health and CMV-seronegative. The sequenced material came from PBMCs. The J gene is TRBJ2-1, the V gene TRBV6-5; 15 bases are a match to TRBD2. DNA for the CDR3: TGTGCCAGCAGTTACGGGACTAGCGGGGGGAATGAGCAGTTCTTC. The encoded protein is CASSYGTSGGNEQFF.